This T cell receptor beta chain was observed in a study of cytomegalovirus exposure and HLA in healthy donors. Study findings and constraints: Reports described diagnosis of cytomegalovirus status by the classifier as highly specific and sensitive.

On this clone: Its antigen is as yet unknown.

The CDR3 has 13 residues. V was clipped by 7 bases and J by 5 bases; unmatched bases: 6. Germline lookup yields CDR1 ENHRY and CDR2 SYGVKD. It was with 60 Vbeta and 13 Jbeta primers that the PCR ran. Clones were sequenced by immunoSEQ multiplex PCR, and TCRdb holds only the in-frame ones, with some missing. The top ten clones hold around 1.9% of a sample with around 200,000 clones, roughly 79% of them seen once. The TCR originated in a man under 40 in good health and CMV-seronegative. The sequenced sample was PBMCs. The chain has TRBV10-3 and TRBJ2-5, with 8 bases fitting TRBD2. CDR3 loop: CAIKAGVDETQYF. In DNA, the CDR3 is TGTGCCATCAAAGCGGGAGTTGATGAGACCCAGTACTTC.